This TCR beta chain was sequenced during a study of blood T cell repertoires in COVID-19. Looking at the study overall: Acute-phase and convalescent COVID-19 samples originated in the United States, Italy and Spain. The cDNA or gDNA used as material had been derived from T cells, B-cell-depleted T cells, or PBMCs.

The CDR3 is 15 amino acids. Looked up from germline, CDR1 is LNHDA and CDR2 is SQIVND (reference sequence). V lost 6 bases and J lost 8; bases outside the gene matches: 11. Authors' processing steps: Reference gene primer amplification gave estimated nucleated cell counts. Method: immunoSEQ multiplex PCR; TCRdb's copy keeps in-frame clones and lacks some. The DNA was the basis for D and trimming; V, J and clone size are from that table. The data contain some 75,000 clones, around 89% of them singletons. Source material: peripheral blood. The sequence was obtained from a man between 60 and 75 years old with acute or convalescent COVID-19. The gene calls are TRBV19 and TRBJ2-1; 9 bases map to TRBD2. As DNA, the CDR3 is TGTGCCAGTAGGAGTAGCGGGAGTCCTCTGGATGAGCAGTTCTTC. Its translation is CASRSSGSPLDEQFF.